This record looks at one T cell receptor (beta chain) sequence and its context. There is no known antigen for this receptor. No qualities accompany the bases; no much larger clone lies one base away. These data come from a study of blood T cells in healthy people across ages (dated by TCRdb to 2013 to 2016). Describing the broader study: Template switching captured roughly one uniquely barcoded TCR beta cDNA molecule per two T cells in model experiments. To avoid experimental bias, donors of different ages were randomly spread across the sequencing lanes. Donors were grouped into four age groups: young (average 16 years), middle-aged (under 40), aged (around 60) and long-lived (around 82). The study measured age-related changes in TCR beta repertoire diversity using deep sequencing normalized with unique cDNA molecular identifiers. Two additional independent replicas of 1 million unique cDNA reads from the same blood draw were analyzed for two donors (one aged 18 to 29 and one aged 80 or older). The paper as a whole reports these results and caveats: Estimates of total diversity based on one million sequenced T cells were considered lower bounds and underestimates. Bulk unsorted PBMC profiling prevented conclusive comparison of naive and antigen-experienced compartments. Observed TCR beta diversity per million T cells fell roughly linearly with age, and a significant reduction was already apparent by age about 43. Observed TCR beta diversity correlated strongly with the percentage of naive T cells measured by flow cytometry. Compared with the aged group, the long-lived group had more naive CD4+ T cells, fewer expanded clones and increased TCR diversity, suggesting age selection. Because donor CMV infection status was unknown, age-related changes in expanded clonotypes were potentially confounded.

The donors were some 39 Caucasian individuals from Russia, aged roughly 6 to 100 years, who were systemically healthy. Roughly 9 milliliters of peripheral blood were drawn from each donor into EDTA-treated Vacutainer tubes. PBMCs were isolated by Ficoll-Paque density-gradient centrifugation, with at least 7 million obtained per sample. Total RNA was extracted from PBMCs with Trizol reagent, with at least 6 micrograms obtained per sample. The percentages of naive CD45RAhigh/CD27high T cells were determined by flow cytometry on a PBMC aliquot from every donor. Library creation used 5' RACE. TCRdb lists the instrument as Illumina HiSeq 2500. A second PCR of about 6 to 11 cycles was run with a J-beta primer mix and a sample-barcoded 5' primer. A template-switch 5' adaptor carrying 12 random nucleotides introduced a unique molecular identifier onto each TCR beta cDNA molecule. Each sample yielded at least 3 million CDR3-containing paired-end reads. First-strand cDNA synthesis was performed from all RNA using the Mint cDNA synthesis kit, with priming by a TRBC-specific oligonucleotide. All cDNA was treated with uracil-DNA glycosylase and then went through a first 18-cycle PCR with the universal primers M1SS and BC2_uni_R. The study's own analysis went as follows. Each sample was normalized by randomly selecting 1 million high-quality reads, each carrying a distinct molecular identifier. Reads sharing molecular identifiers were discarded rather than binned into consensus sequences. CDR3 identification, clonotype clustering and error correction used MiTCR with a Q25 quality threshold and the strictest error-elimination algorithm. A nonparametric unseen species model using Euler transformation provided a lower-bound estimate of total TCR beta diversity. TCRdb trimmed the raw reads at Q25, called clones with MiXCR and kept productive beta chains. Merged by CDR3 protein, the rows form single entries marked with the most common genes and DNA. TCRdb's processing, not the authors' own work, is the source of the V and J calls. The sample table holds roughly 790,000 distinct CDR3 sequences, of which roughly 41% were seen once. The top ten constitute about 20% of the sample.

V was cut back by 3 bases and J by 6 bases, leaving a gap of 17 bases between them. The germline V gene (reference sequence) sets CDR1 to DFQATT and CDR2 to SNEGSKA. The CDR3 spans 15 residues, from the cysteine through the phenylalanine. Left in the record is the CDR3 DNA by itself, 45 bases read in frame from the first base. Rearrangement joined TRBV20-1 to TRBJ2-2; the D segment could be TRBD2, given 5 matching bases. Sequenced material: blood. The TCR sequence derives from a woman in her sixties or seventies in good health. The nucleotides read TGCAGTGCTAGCACACTAGTAAGACGGGCCGGGGAGCTGTTTTTT. Its translation is CSASTLVRRAGELFF.